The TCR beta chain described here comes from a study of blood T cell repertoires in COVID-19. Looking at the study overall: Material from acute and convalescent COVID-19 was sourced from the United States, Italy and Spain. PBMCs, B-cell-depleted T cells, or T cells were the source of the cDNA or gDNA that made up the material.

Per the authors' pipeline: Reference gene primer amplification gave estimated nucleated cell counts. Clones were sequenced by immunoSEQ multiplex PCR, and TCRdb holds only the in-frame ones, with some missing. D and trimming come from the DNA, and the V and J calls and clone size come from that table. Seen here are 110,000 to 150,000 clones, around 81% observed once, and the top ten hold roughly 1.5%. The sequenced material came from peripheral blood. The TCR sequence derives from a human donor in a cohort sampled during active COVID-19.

Here the CDR3 DNA reads TGTGCCAGCAGCCGACTTCAAGGAGGGCAGTACTTC. The encoded protein is CASSRLQGGQYF. The chain recombines TRBV27 with TRBJ2-7; a weak D match, TRBD2 (5 bases). CDR1 is MNHEY and CDR2 is SMNVEV in the germline V gene (reference sequence). Deletions cut 6 bases from V and 9 bases from J, with 15 bases between. CDR3 length: 12 residues.